These 21 T cell receptor beta chains share one sample of origin, sequenced in a study of beta chain features in type 1 diabetes. Findings of the study overall: Within each of all four CD4+ subsets, Type 1 diabetes patients had TCRB CDR3s that were moderately but significantly shorter.

Of the isolated RNA, all was reverse transcribed, and so the sequenced material was expressed TCRB transcripts. Some clones are missing from TCRdb's copy, which holds only in-frame ones; the method was immunoSEQ multiplex PCR. The sample holds about 150,000 clones, about 13% seen once. Their cognate antigens are unknown. Sequenced material: central memory CD4+ T cells from blood. Source of these receptors: a young man with type 1 diabetes.

The chain employs TRBV28 and TRBJ2-7; D possibly corresponds to TRBD1 (6 bases). V shed 6 bases and J shed 0 bases, with 12 bases lying between them. The CDR3 totals 14 residues. The V gene's germline CDR1 is MDHEN and CDR2 SYDVKM. In DNA, the CDR3 is TGTGCCAGCAGGGAACAGGGAAGCTCCTACGAGCAGTACTTC. Translation gives CASREQGSSYEQYF.

In its sample, this clone was seen a few times. V gene TRBV25-1 combines with J gene TRBJ1-1; D may be TRBD1 (5 bases). This CDR3 region has 11 residues. Germline lookup yields CDR1 MGHDK and CDR2 SYGVNS. V lost 5 bases and J lost 8, with 9 bases in between. CDR3 DNA: TGTGCCAGCAGTTCGAGGGGCGAAGCTTTCTTT. This encodes CASSSRGEAFF.

This clone was recorded a few times. CDR3 bases: TGTGCCTGTACCGGGACTAGCGGGGTAGATACGCAGTATTTT. Its translation is CACTGTSGVDTQYF. The chain uses TRBV30 and TRBJ2-3; 13 nucleotides line up with TRBD2. Germline-derived CDR1 and CDR2 are GTSNPN and SVGIG (reference sequence). Unmatched junction bases numbered 5, after V lost 6 bases and J lost 5 bases. The CDR3 runs to 14 residues.

The V call is TRBV5-4, the J call TRBJ2-5; TRBD1 matches at 10 bases. V lost 5 bases to trimming and J lost 3 bases; unmatched junction nucleotides: 4. Germline-derived CDR1 and CDR2 are SGHNT and YYREEE (reference sequence). CDR3 length: 14 residues. This CDR3 is CASSSTGGEETQYF. DNA of the CDR3: TGTGCCAGCAGTTCGACAGGGGGCGAAGAGACCCAGTACTTC.

This clone occurred many times. This chain links TRBV27 with TRBJ1-4; TRBD1 aligns across 8 bases. The CDR3 covers 15 residues. V trimming: 6 bases; J trimming: 5 bases; junction bases outside the gene matches: 8. Germline V lookup: CDR1 MNHEY, CDR2 SMNVEV (reference sequence). The CDR3: CASSQGTGVNEKLFF. For the CDR3, the DNA is TGTGCCAGCAGCCAGGGGACAGGCGTAAATGAAAAACTGTTTTTT. Together with reference TRBV27 and TRBJ1-4, the CDR3 gives the full variable domain: EAQVTQNPRYLITVTGKKLTVTCSQNMNHEYMSWYRQDPGLGLRQIYYSMNVEVTDKGDVPEGYKVSRKEKRNFPLILESPSPNQTSLYFCASSQGTGVNEKLFFGSGTQLSVL.

The table lists this clone with many counts. The genes are TRBV7-9 and TRBJ2-7, with a tentative D call TRBD2 (5 bases). The CDR3 length is 14 residues. Germline-derived CDR1 and CDR2 are SEHNR and FQNEAQ (reference sequence). V shed 4 bases and J shed 1 base, with 11 bases lying between them. The CDR3 bases are TGTGCCAGCAGCTCCCGTAGCGAATCCTACGAGCAGTACTTC. It is translated as CASSSRSESYEQYF.

CDR3 protein: CASSFSGNTIYF. The CDR3 coding sequence is TGTGCCAGCAGCTTCTCTGGAAACACCATATATTTT. V usage is TRBV11-2 and J usage is TRBJ1-3, with D unclear. Trimming left V 3 bases short and J 0 bases short, with 0 bases between. Looked up from germline, CDR1 is SGHAT and CDR2 is FQNNGV. The CDR3 extends over 12 amino acids.

This clone has only a few counts. The V gene is TRBV13, the J gene TRBJ1-5; D remains unclear. Trimming took off 6 bases at V and 3 bases at J, with 12 bases between the two ends. CDR1 is PRHDT, CDR2 FYEKMQ, per germline (reference sequence). CDR3 length: 14 residues. The CDR3 loop is CASSLSGPNQPQHF. The CDR3 DNA reads TGTGCCAGCAGTCTCTCCGGCCCCAATCAGCCCCAGCATTTT.

This chain joins TRBV4-1 and TRBJ1-6; D possibly corresponds to TRBD1 (6 bases). The V and J ends lost 4 bases and 8 bases respectively, with 18 bases between them. This CDR3 is 16 amino acids long. Looked up from germline, CDR1 is MGHRA and CDR2 is YSYEKL. Here the CDR3 DNA reads TGCGCCAGCAGCCTCCGTGGAGGGACAAATGATTCACCCCTCCACTTT. Amino acid sequence: CASSLRGGTNDSPLHF.

This clone was observed at least ten times. The chain recombines TRBV9 with TRBJ2-6; D unresolved. This CDR3 region has 13 residues. Trimming left V 4 bases short and J 1 base short, with 3 bases between. The germline gives CDR1 SGDLS, CDR2 YYNGEE. CDR3 region: CASSQSGANVLTF. CDR3 coding DNA: TGTGCCAGCAGCCAATCTGGGGCCAACGTCCTGACTTTC.

This clone turned up a few times. Other DNA sequences in this sample translate to the same CDR3. V is TRBV19 and J is TRBJ2-6; D unclear. Trimming shortened V by 5 bases and J by 2 bases, and 7 bases separated the two germline ends. The CDR3 is 14 amino acids. Germline V gene lookup returns CDR1 LNHDA and CDR2 SQIVND (reference sequence). The CDR3 loop reads CASSSITGANVLTF. The CDR3 nucleotides read TGTGCCAGTAGTTCCATTACTGGGGCCAACGTCCTGACTTTC.

CDR3 region: CASSTIGQNSNQPQHF. Written as DNA, the CDR3 is TGTGCCAGTAGTACGATCGGGCAGAATAGCAATCAGCCCCAGCATTTT. This chain connects TRBV19 to TRBJ1-5; unclear D gene. V lost 4 bases and J lost 0, with 13 bases in between. The CDR3 has 16 residues. Germline V lookup: CDR1 LNHDA, CDR2 SQIVND (reference sequence).

The V call is TRBV28, the J call TRBJ1-1; D unclear. V gave up 0 bases and J gave up 5 bases, with 10 bases separating them. This CDR3 has 14 residues. Per germline, CDR1 MDHEN and CDR2 SYDVKM. The CDR3 region has the DNA TGTGCCAGCAGTTTATGGACGGTGGGAACTGAAGCTTTCTTT. Amino acids: CASSLWTVGTEAFF.

This clone was detected a few times. This rearrangement joins TRBV28 to TRBJ2-1; 8 positions agree with TRBD1. V trimming: 5 bases; J trimming: 6 bases; junction bases outside the gene matches: 6. The germline CDR1 and CDR2 sequences are MDHEN and SYDVKM. The CDR3 runs to 14 residues. The CDR3 DNA reads as TGTGCCAGCAGTATAAATACAGGGGGCAATGAGCAGTTCTTC. It encodes CASSINTGGNEQFF. Together with reference TRBV28 and TRBJ2-1, the CDR3 gives the full variable domain: DVKVTQSSRYLVKRTGEKVFLECVQDMDHENMFWYRQDPGLGLRLIYFSYDVKMKEKGDIPEGYSVSREKKERFSLILESASTNQTSMYLCASSINTGGNEQFFGPGTRLTVL.

The chain is built from TRBV5-1 and TRBJ2-2; the D gene could be TRBD1 or TRBD2 (5 bases each). Trimming took 2 bases from V and 4 from J, leaving 12 bases between them. Germline-derived CDR1 and CDR2 are SGHRS and YFSETQ. This CDR3 is built from 15 residues. The CDR3 is CASSLTGRTTGELFF. The DNA for the CDR3 is TGCGCCAGCAGCTTAACGGGACGGACCACCGGGGAGCTGTTTTTT.

The chain combines TRBV7-9 with TRBJ2-3, with D uncertain. This CDR3 comprises 15 residues. V lost 6 bases to trimming and J lost 1 base, with 14 bases between them. Germline V gene lookup returns CDR1 SEHNR and CDR2 FQNEAQ (reference sequence). The CDR3 region is CASRNYYVGTDTQYF. In DNA form, the CDR3 reads TGTGCCAGCAGGAACTACTATGTCGGCACAGATACGCAGTATTTT.

The chain employs TRBV30 and TRBJ1-6; no firm D call. CDR1 is GTSNPN and CDR2 is SVGIG in the germline V gene (reference sequence). This CDR3 is built from 17 residues. V shed 4 bases and J shed 6 bases, with 22 bases lying between them. Here the CDR3 DNA reads TGTGCCTGGAAGTCGCCGCGGTCTTCGGGTTTTAATTCACCCCTCCACTTT. It specifies CAWKSPRSSGFNSPLHF.

This clone has more than one count but fewer than ten. The chain carries TRBV19 and TRBJ2-1, with TRBD1 matching 9 bases. The CDR3 sequence is 15 residues long. Looked up from germline, CDR1 is LNHDA and CDR2 is SQIVND (reference sequence). Trimming took 5 bases from V and 9 from J; bases not matched to a gene: 11. The CDR3 coding sequence is TGTGCCAGTAGTCCCTTGGGACAGGGTCTTCCTGAGCAGTTCTTC. It yields the protein CASSPLGQGLPEQFF.

The chain joins TRBV27 to TRBJ2-1, with TRBD1 as a possible D gene (6 bases). The CDR3 covers 17 residues. V was shortened by 5 bases and J by 2 bases, with 19 bases between the two germline ends. Per germline, CDR1 MNHEY and CDR2 SMNVEV (reference sequence). The CDR3 spells CASSRIGQPSTYNEQFF. The CDR3 coding sequence is TGTGCCAGCAGTCGGATAGGACAGCCGAGCACCTACAATGAGCAGTTCTTC.

This clone has a handful of counts. The chain joins TRBV10-1 to TRBJ1-1; D gene unclear. CDR1 is WNHNN and CDR2 is SYGVQD in the germline V gene (reference sequence). The CDR3 is 13 amino acids. Trimming shortened V by 6 bases and J by 4 bases, and 12 bases separated the two germline ends. CDR3 sequence: CASRVQVGTEAFF. In nucleotides, the CDR3 is TGCGCCAGCAGGGTCCAGGTAGGCACTGAAGCTTTCTTT.

The rearrangement joins TRBV29-1 to TRBJ2-2; possible D gene TRBD1, 5 bases. This CDR3 contains 15 residues. Trimming removed 1 base from V and 0 bases from J, with 9 bases in between. Germline loops: CDR1 SQVTM, CDR2 ANQGSEA. CDR3 coding DNA: TGCAGCGTTGAAGTTTCAGGGTCGAACACCGGGGAGCTGTTTTTT. It yields the protein CSVEVSGSNTGELFF.